Listed below are T cell receptor beta chains from one sample, sequenced in a study of beta chain features in type 1 diabetes. The method was immunoSEQ multiplex PCR; TCRdb's version includes in-frame clones alone and lacks a portion of them. The sample includes about 140,000 clones, about 9.7% seen only once; the top ten take almost 0.65%. Sequencing was carried out using central memory CD4+ T cells from blood. These receptors were obtained from a woman aged 40 to 49 in good health. The conserved cysteine and the conserved F or W are not part of the CDR3 here.

V | CDR3
TRBV5-1 | ASSLELALGYEQF
TRBV2 | ASSVSGGAGNEQF
TRBV11-2 | ASSSQGLYEQY
TRBV11-2 | ASSSRSAGAN
TRBV19 | ASSNRGAVDEQF
TRBV6-1 | ASTREGELF
TRBV7-8 | ASSFGLLEAF
TRBV5-4 | ASSLRDQETQY
TRBV20-1 | SAKDRAWQY
TRBV7-2 | ASSSAAVPYGYT
TRBV7-8 | ASSRPRGGRTDTQY
TRBV25-1 | ASSRSRFYNEQF
TRBV6-6 | ATSDRASYNSPLH
TRBV19 | ASSIDRDVGYT
TRBV7-6 | ASSYSGQPGSYNSPLH
TRBV12-5 | ASGFRLGQPQH
TRBV2 | ASRGAGGPQETQY
TRBV7-2 | ASSPGLAAETQY
TRBV7-2 | ASSPGASGAGELF
TRBV5-4 | ASSLRTGLNEQY
TRBV23-1 | ASSQGPGNEQF
TRBV18 | ASSPPDRGIGGQY
TRBV15 | ATSRDLYSGANVLT
TRBV19 | ASSPGSSYNEQF
TRBV4-3 | ASSQEGGTDSPLH
TRBV19 | ATAGQPFSNQPQH
TRBV9 | ASSPAGGQSTDTQY
TRBV19 | ASSGSRAVETQY
TRBV19 | ASWDRGGGYT
TRBV5-4 | ASSGTGTGSLNEKLF
TRBV5-1 | ASSPVIAGGRNEQF
TRBV6-1 | ASSQTGLNTEAF
TRBV10-3 | AISESSRGDQPQH
TRBV7-9 | ASSLMGGAGTDTQY
TRBV5-1 | ARPEEGQGGAYEQY
TRBV5-4 | ASSVPGTGVRYGYT
TRBV7-9 | ASSLTGAAGGGTQY
TRBV10-3 | AISRQGPLVDEGHSEAF
TRBV2 | ASSLNGGRETQY
TRBV5-8 | ASSLGSSTDTQY
TRBV7-9 | ASSSRWSGGLQADTQY
TRBV6-6 | ASSSTRSGGSEKLF